These 9 T cell receptor beta chains originate from one sample sequenced in a study of T cell changes during pregnancy in multiple sclerosis (dated by TCRdb to the late 2010s). Receptor libraries were prepared by the immunoSEQ multiplex PCR assay. TCRdb holds this immuneACCESS table with in-frame rearrangements only. Some clones are missing; in checked studies, unresolved V genes explain under half, and the rest has no known cause. Across this sample there are about 80,000 clones, with just over 90% seen only once. The ten largest clones add up to less than 3% of the sample. The sample consisted of peripheral blood, taken before pregnancy. The receptors were gathered from a female donor with multiple sclerosis, enrolled in a pregnancy study.

The rearrangement uses TRBV9 and TRBJ1-4; D is unresolved. CDR1 is SGDLS, CDR2 YYNGEE, per germline. This CDR3 has 14 residues. V dropped 2 bases and J dropped 0 bases, with 5 bases sitting between them. The CDR3 region is CASSVGATNEKLFF. The CDR3 nucleotides are TGTGCCAGCAGCGTCGGGGCAACTAATGAAAAACTGTTTTTT.

V gene TRBV15 combines with J gene TRBJ2-1, with TRBD2 identical over 8 bases. The CDR3 is 14 amino acids. From germline, CDR1 is LNHNV and CDR2 YYDKDF (reference sequence). The junction had 9 bases not matched to a gene; V was cut back by 8 bases and J by 6 bases. The CDR3 protein is CATRTSGVFNEQFF. DNA of the CDR3: TGTGCCACCCGTACTAGCGGCGTGTTCAATGAGCAGTTCTTC.

The chain links TRBV19 to TRBJ2-1; 8 bases are a match to TRBD2. Germline V lookup: CDR1 LNHDA, CDR2 SQIVND (reference sequence). With V trimmed by 3 bases and J by 6 bases, 13 bases remained unmatched. CDR3 length: 17 amino acids. For the CDR3, the DNA is TGTGCCAGTAGTATGATCACCGGACTAGCTCGTATCAATGAGCAGTTCTTC. Encoded protein: CASSMITGLARINEQFF.

The chain combines TRBV27 with TRBJ2-1; 8 bases match TRBD2. The CDR3 runs 13 residues. Unmatched junction bases numbered 3, after V lost 6 bases and J lost 5 bases. CDR1 and CDR2 (germline): MNHEY, SMNVEV (reference sequence). For the CDR3, the DNA is TGTGCCAGCAGATTAGCGGGGCACAATGAGCAGTTCTTC. It specifies CASRLAGHNEQFF.

This chain uses TRBV19 with TRBJ1-1, with a weak D call TRBD1 (5 bases). From germline, CDR1 is LNHDA and CDR2 SQIVND (reference sequence). V lost 4 bases and J lost 3, with 9 bases in between. This CDR3 is built from 13 residues. This chain's CDR3 is CASSRGIYTEAFF. As DNA, the CDR3 is TGTGCCAGTAGTAGGGGCATCTACACTGAAGCTTTCTTT.

The chain employs TRBV29-1 and TRBJ2-3; weak D call: TRBD2 (6 bases). Trimming stripped 0 bases from V and 2 bases from J, with 9 bases between. The CDR3 is made up of 14 amino acids. CDR1 is SQVTM and CDR2 is ANQGSEA in the germline V gene. Here the CDR3 reads CSVEEGLITDTQYF. The CDR3 nucleotides read TGCAGCGTTGAAGAGGGACTGATCACAGATACGCAGTATTTT.

The rearrangement joins TRBV28 to TRBJ2-5; TRBD2 matches 14 bases. The J segment lost 6 bases and the V segment lost 3 bases, leaving 12 bases of the junction unmatched. Per the germline V gene, CDR1 is MDHEN and CDR2 is SYDVKM. The CDR3 is made up of 18 amino acids. This CDR3 reads CASSFRGTSGRERKTQYF. CDR3 sequence (DNA): TGTGCCAGCAGTTTTCGCGGGACTAGCGGGAGAGAGAGAAAGACCCAGTACTTC.

The chain has TRBV5-6 and TRBJ2-3, with D perhaps matching TRBD2 (5 bases). V lost 0 bases and J 0 bases, leaving 8 bases between the germline ends. The CDR3 length is 15 residues. Germline V gives CDR1 SGHDT, CDR2 YYEEEE. DNA for the CDR3: TGTGCCAGCAGCTTGGGGGCTAGCAGCACAGATACGCAGTATTTT. It yields the protein CASSLGASSTDTQYF.

The chain is built from TRBV7-3 and TRBJ2-7; 7 positions match TRBD1. The CDR3 is made up of 13 amino acids. Germline V gene sequence: CDR1 SGHTA, CDR2 FQGTGA. The ends lost 6 bases at V and 3 bases at J; junction bases unmatched: 5. The DNA for the CDR3 is TGTGCCAGCAGTTGGGACAGCCACTACGAGCAGTACTTC. Encoded protein: CASSWDSHYEQYF.